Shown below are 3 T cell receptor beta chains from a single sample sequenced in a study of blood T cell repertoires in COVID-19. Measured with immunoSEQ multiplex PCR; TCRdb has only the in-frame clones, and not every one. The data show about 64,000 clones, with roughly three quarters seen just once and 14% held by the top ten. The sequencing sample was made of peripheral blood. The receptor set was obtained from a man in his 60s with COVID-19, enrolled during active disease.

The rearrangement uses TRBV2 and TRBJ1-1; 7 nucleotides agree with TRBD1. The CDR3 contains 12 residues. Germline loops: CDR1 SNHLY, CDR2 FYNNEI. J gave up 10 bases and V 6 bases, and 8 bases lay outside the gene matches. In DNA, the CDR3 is TGTGCCAGCAGCGGGGACAGTTTTGGAGCTTTCTTT. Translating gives CASSGDSFGAFF.

The CDR3 DNA sequence: TGTGCCAGCAGCCAAGCGTCTAGCGGGGGGAACTACAATGAGCAGTTCTTC. Residues: CASSQASSGGNYNEQFF. The gene calls are TRBV3-1 (or the pseudogene TRBV3-2) and TRBJ2-1; 11 nucleotides align to TRBD2. The trim removed 1 base at V and 3 bases at J, leaving 5 bases unmatched. The CDR3 is made up of 17 amino acids. Germline lookup yields CDR1 LGHDT and CDR2 YNNKEL (reference sequence).

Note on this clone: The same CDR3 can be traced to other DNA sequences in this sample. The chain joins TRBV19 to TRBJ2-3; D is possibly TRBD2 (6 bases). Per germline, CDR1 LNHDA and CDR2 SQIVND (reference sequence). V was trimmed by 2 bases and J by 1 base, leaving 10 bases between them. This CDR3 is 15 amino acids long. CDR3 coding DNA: TGTGCCAGTAGTATACGGCGGGGTGGCACAGATACGCAGTATTTT. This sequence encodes CASSIRRGGTDTQYF.